This T cell receptor beta chain was sequenced for a study of cytomegalovirus exposure and HLA in healthy donors. Concerning this clone itself: Its antigen is unidentified.

Study conclusions and caveats: Analysis performed later showed TCR beta chains linked to HLA being more clonally expanded than equally common others.

Both 60 Vbeta primers and 13 Jbeta primers went into the PCR. Assay: immunoSEQ multiplex PCR; the TCRdb copy retains only in-frame clones and omits some. The sample holds under 150,000 clones, about 79% seen once. Input material: PBMCs. This sequence was found in a woman between 18 and 29 years old in good health and CMV-seronegative.

The DNA for the CDR3 is TGTGCCAGCACCGGAAACAGGGGGGGGGAAGCTGAAGCTTTCTTT. Protein sequence: CASTGNRGGEAEAFF. The chain carries TRBV6-5 and TRBJ1-1; 8 bases agree with TRBD1. The V gene end was trimmed by 7 bases and the J gene end by 6 bases; junction bases not matched to a gene: 13. Germline V lookup: CDR1 MNHEY, CDR2 SVGAGI. This CDR3 contains 15 residues.